Listed below are T cell receptor beta chains from one sample, sequenced in a study of T cells in Graves' hyperthyroidism and ophthalmopathy. TCRdb passed the multiplex PCR reads through MiXCR, listing each CDR3 protein once. The sample shows hundreds of thousands of distinct CDR3 sequences, more than 12% of them seen only once. Sequenced input: blood. These receptors were collected from a woman aged 25 to 39 with Graves' hyperthyroidism. CDR3s include the opening cysteine and the closing phenylalanine or tryptophan. D genes are given only for firm matches. Clone size, where shown, is once, few, many, or a class for clones that have expanded.

many,TRBV9,-,TRBJ1-2,12,TGTGCCAGCAGAACAGGGAGCTATGGCTACACCTTC,CASRTGSYGYTF
many,TRBV2,-,TRBJ1-4,12,TGTGCCAGCAGGACAGATAATGAAAAACTGTTTTTT,CASRTDNEKLFF
many,TRBV5-1,TRBD1,TRBJ1-1,15,TGCGCCAGCAGCCCTGGACAGGTCCCGAACACTGAAGCTTTCTTT,CASSPGQVPNTEAFF
few,TRBV9,-,TRBJ2-1,16,TGTGCCAGCAGCCCATATGGGGGCTCAGGGCACAATGAGCAGTTCTTC,CASSPYGGSGHNEQFF
few,TRBV4-1,TRBD2,TRBJ2-2,17,TGCGCCAGCAGCCAGGTGATAGCGGGAGGGAACACCGGGGAGCTGTTTTTT,CASSQVIAGGNTGELFF
-,TRBV19,-,TRBJ1-2,14,TGTGCCAGTAGGATATTTCAGGGGAACTATGGCTACACCTTC,CASRIFQGNYGYTF
few,TRBV4-1,TRBD1,TRBJ1-5,18,TGCGCCAGCAGCCTATTTCAGGGGGCGCGTCTTAGCAATCAGCCCCAGCATTTT,CASSLFQGARLSNQPQHF
-,TRBV12-3/TRBV12-4,-,TRBJ2-1,12,TGTGCCAGCAGTTTAGCGCTTGGTGAGCAGTTCTTC,CASSLALGEQFF
many,TRBV30,-,TRBJ2-2,14,TGTGCCTGGAGTCGGAGCGCGAACACCGGGGAGCTGTTTTTT,CAWSRSANTGELFF
few,TRBV28,-,TRBJ1-2,14,TGTGCCAGCAGTTTACGAGCAGCCATCAGTGGCTACACCTTC,CASSLRAAISGYTF
-,TRBV11-2,TRBD1,TRBJ1-1,15,TGTGCCAGCTCCGGGACAGGGGGCGTAAGGACTGAAGCTTTCTTT,CASSGTGGVRTEAFF
many,TRBV28,-,TRBJ1-2,13,TGTGCCAGCAGTTTCGGCAGTAACTATGGCTACACCTTC,CASSFGSNYGYTF
many,TRBV6-5,-,TRBJ2-7,17,TGTGCCAGCAGTTACTCGAAATTCAGGGATGTTGATGGCGAGCAGTACTTC,CASSYSKFRDVDGEQYF
few,TRBV6-1,-,TRBJ2-2,15,TGTGCCAGCAGTTATAAGCCTCGCGGGACCGGGGAGCTGTTTTTT,CASSYKPRGTGELFF
many,TRBV15,-,TRBJ1-5,13,TGTGCCACCAGCAGTGGCAGCAATCAGCCCCAGCATTTT,CATSSGSNQPQHF
many,TRBV3-1,-,TRBJ2-7,12,TGTGCCAGCAGCCAAGAGTATAGCGAGCAGTACTTC,CASSQEYSEQYF
-,TRBV29-1,-,TRBJ2-1,14,TGCAGCGGCGGAAGTAGTCCCCTTTACAATGAGCAGTTCTTC,CSGGSSPLYNEQFF
-,TRBV7-8,TRBD2,TRBJ2-7,15,TGTGCCAGCAGCTCCCCAGGACTAGACTTCTACGAGCAGTACTTC,CASSSPGLDFYEQYF
-,TRBV28,TRBD1,TRBJ1-5,12,TGTGCCTGTCACAGGGGAAATCAGCCCCAGCATTTT,CACHRGNQPQHF
many,TRBV4-2,TRBD2,TRBJ2-7,16,TGTGCCAGCAGCCCAAGGACTAGCGGAGATATTTACGAGCAGTACTTC,CASSPRTSGDIYEQYF
-,TRBV28,-,TRBJ1-2,12,TGTGCCAGCAGTTACAAGGTGGATGGCTACACCTTC,CASSYKVDGYTF
many,TRBV3-1,TRBD1,TRBJ1-1,16,TGTGCCAGCAGCCCCACGGACAGGGGGCGCTTCACTGAAGCTTTCTTT,CASSPTDRGRFTEAFF
-,TRBV6-1,-,TRBJ1-1,15,TGCGCCAGCAGTGTTGGTTCGACAGCCCACACTGAAGCTTTCTTT,CASSVGSTAHTEAFF
many,TRBV3-1,-,TRBJ1-1,14,TGTGCCAGCAGCCAACGGTTATTGAACACTGAAGCTTTCTTT,CASSQRLLNTEAFF
few,TRBV29-1,TRBD1,TRBJ2-7,15,TGCAGCGTCGCTGGGGGACAGGGGTTTTCCTACGAGCAGTACTTC,CSVAGGQGFSYEQYF
-,TRBV24-1,-,TRBJ1-3,17,TGTGCCACCAGTGATTCGAGGGGCCGAGACGGGAGGAACACCATATATTTT,CATSDSRGRDGRNTIYF
-,TRBV5-6,TRBD2,TRBJ2-7,15,TGTGCCAGCAGCTTGTTCGGGGGGGGCTCCTACGAGCAGTACTTC,CASSLFGGGSYEQYF
-,TRBV20-1,-,TRBJ2-7,14,TGCAGTGCTAGAGTAACGGGGACGGCCTACGAGCAGTACTTC,CSARVTGTAYEQYF
few,TRBV19,TRBD1,TRBJ1-2,14,TGTGCCATCACACCCGGGACAGGGGGTTATGGCTACACCTTC,CAITPGTGGYGYTF
many,TRBV11-3,TRBD2,TRBJ2-3,16,TGTGCCAGCAGCTTAGGAGCGGGAGGATTAGCGGATACGCAGTATTTT,CASSLGAGGLADTQYF
many,TRBV3-1,TRBD2,TRBJ2-3,19,TGTGCCAGCAGCCAAGATGGGCTGAGACTAGCGGGAGGTCTAGATACGCAGTATTTT,CASSQDGLRLAGGLDTQYF
few,TRBV29-1,-,TRBJ2-5,11,TGCAGCGTTCTTAAACGGGAGACCCAGTACTTC,CSVLKRETQYF
few,TRBV4-2,-,TRBJ1-4,13,TGTGCCAGCAGCCAAGGGCGCGACGAAAAACTGTTTTTT,CASSQGRDEKLFF
many,TRBV18,-,TRBJ1-4,16,TGTGCCAGCTCACCACCTATGCAGCCAACTAATGAAAAACTGTTTTTT,CASSPPMQPTNEKLFF
many,TRBV20-1,TRBD1,TRBJ1-4,16,TGCAGTGCCGCCGACCGGAGACAGGGTTTAGGTGAAAAACTGTTTTTT,CSAADRRQGLGEKLFF
-,TRBV9,-,TRBJ2-1,14,TGTGCCAGCAGCGTCGGGACCATAGGGGGTGAGCAGTTCTTC,CASSVGTIGGEQFF
-,TRBV14,-,TRBJ1-2,13,TGTGCCAGCAGCCAACGCTTGGACTATGGCTACACCTTC,CASSQRLDYGYTF
-,TRBV29-1,TRBD1,TRBJ1-1,13,TGCAGCGTTGTCAGGGGGCGGAACACTGAAGCTTTCTTT,CSVVRGRNTEAFF
-,TRBV20-1,TRBD1,TRBJ2-3,15,TGCAGTGCTAGACCTACGGGACAGGTCACAGATACGCAGTATTTT,CSARPTGQVTDTQYF
-,TRBV20-1,-,TRBJ2-3,13,TGCAGTGCTAGAGCGCCCCAGGGGGATACGCAGTATTTT,CSARAPQGDTQYF
many,TRBV2,TRBD2,TRBJ2-2,16,TGTGCCAGCAGTGAGAATCTCCTAGCGGGTCTAGGGGAGCTGTTTTTT,CASSENLLAGLGELFF
many,TRBV18,-,TRBJ2-5,14,TGTGCCAGCTCACCACTCCAGGACAGTGAGACCCAGTACTTC,CASSPLQDSETQYF